The table lists the clone carrying this TCR beta chain with a few counts. This sample is part of a study of identical twins. This CDR3 is 16 amino acids long. V shed 0 bases and J shed 2 bases, with 12 bases lying between them. In germline, CDR1 is SGHAT, CDR2 FQNNGV. One entry per CDR3 protein results from TCRdb running MiXCR on the 5' RACE reads. The table shows 600,000 to 700,000 distinct CDR3 sequences, with roughly 20% occurring only once. The same sample was also used in a study of T cells expressing NK-cell markers.

The rearrangement links TRBV11-2 to TRBJ2-3; perhaps TRBD2 as D (5 bases). The TCR was taken from a woman in her late teens or twenties in good health. Sequences were obtained from PBMCs. The CDR3 spells CASSLDPAGYTDTQYF. In nucleotides, the CDR3 is TGTGCCAGCAGCTTAGATCCGGCGGGCTACACAGATACGCAGTATTTT.